The 7 T cell receptor beta chains below all came from one sample that was sequenced in a study of T cells expressing NK-cell markers. Each CDR3 protein gets one entry in TCRdb, which reprocessed the 5' RACE reads and gives no DNA. The sample table includes approximately 420,000 distinct CDR3 sequences. The sequenced sample consisted of blood T cells: a sorted CD56 or NKG2C T cell subset, CD4+ or CD8+ T cells, or bulk PBMC T cells (not recorded which). The origin of the receptors is a woman aged 45-59 years in good health.

This sequence joins TRBV6-1 and TRBJ2-1; TCRdb lists TRBD2, though no DNA is available to test this call. This CDR3 has 14 amino acids. In germline, CDR1 is MNHNS, CDR2 SASEGT. The CDR3 is CASVYDSHVNEQFF.

The rearrangement links TRBV11-2 to TRBJ2-2; TCRdb reports TRBD2, a call that lacks DNA to check it against. This CDR3 has 18 amino acids. The V gene's germline CDR1 is SGHAT and CDR2 FQNNGV. The chain's CDR3 is CASSLRNRGGPNTGELFF.

This sequence joins TRBV27 and TRBJ2-5; TCRdb designates TRBD2, a call that cannot be tested without DNA. The CDR3 totals 16 residues. Germline loops: CDR1 MNHEY, CDR2 SMNVEV (reference sequence). The CDR3 loop reads CASRNSGYTLRETQYF.

The CDR3 region is CASSYLGSPGEETQYF. This rearrangement joins TRBV6-5 to TRBJ2-5; the TCRdb call, TRBD1, lacks DNA for checking. The V gene's germline CDR1 is MNHEY and CDR2 SVGAGI. The CDR3 covers 16 residues.

The chain combines TRBV3-1 with TRBJ2-1; the TCRdb call, TRBD2, lacks DNA for checking. CDR3 length equals 17 residues. CDR1 LGHDT and CDR2 YNNKEL come from the germline V gene (reference sequence). The CDR3 sequence is CASSPRLAGGVNNEQFF.

The chain links TRBV12-3 or TRBV12-4 to TRBJ2-3; TCRdb returns TRBD1, unconfirmable since there is no DNA. The CDR3 has 16 residues. CDR3 in amino acids: CASSFNGGLSTDTQYF.

The J gene is TRBJ2-5, the V gene TRBV7-9. Germline V gene data show CDR1 as SEHNR and CDR2 as FQNEAQ (reference sequence). The CDR3 consists of 13 residues. This CDR3 reads CASSLGKEETQYF.